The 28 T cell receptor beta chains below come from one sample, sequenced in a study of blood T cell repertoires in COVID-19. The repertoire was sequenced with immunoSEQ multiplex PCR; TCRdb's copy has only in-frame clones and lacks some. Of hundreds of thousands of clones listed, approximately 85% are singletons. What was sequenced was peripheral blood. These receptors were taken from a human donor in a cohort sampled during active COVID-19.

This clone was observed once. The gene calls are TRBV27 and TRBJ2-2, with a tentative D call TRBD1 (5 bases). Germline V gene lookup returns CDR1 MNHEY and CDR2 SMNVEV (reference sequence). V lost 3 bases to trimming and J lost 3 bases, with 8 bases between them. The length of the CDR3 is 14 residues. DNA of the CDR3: TGTGCCAGCAGTTTGGGGCTAGACACCGGGGAGCTGTTTTTT. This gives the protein CASSLGLDTGELFF.

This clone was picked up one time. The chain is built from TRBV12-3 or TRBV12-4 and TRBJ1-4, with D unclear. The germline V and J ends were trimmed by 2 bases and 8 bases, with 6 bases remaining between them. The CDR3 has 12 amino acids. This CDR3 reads CASSLSREKLFF. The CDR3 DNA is TGTGCCAGCAGTTTATCCAGAGAAAAACTGTTTTTT.

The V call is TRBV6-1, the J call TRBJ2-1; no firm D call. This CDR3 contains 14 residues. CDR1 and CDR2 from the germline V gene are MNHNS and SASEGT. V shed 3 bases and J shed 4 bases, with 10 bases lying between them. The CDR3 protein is CASSELADYNEQFF. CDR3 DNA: TGTGCCAGCAGTGAGCTGGCGGATTACAATGAGCAGTTCTTC.

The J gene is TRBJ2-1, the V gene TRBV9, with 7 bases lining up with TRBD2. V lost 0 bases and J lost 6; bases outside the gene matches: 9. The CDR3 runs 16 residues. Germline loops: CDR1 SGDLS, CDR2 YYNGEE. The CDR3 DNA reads TGTGCCAGCAGCGTAGCGGGGGACTATACAAGCAATGAGCAGTTCTTC. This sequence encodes CASSVAGDYTSNEQFF.

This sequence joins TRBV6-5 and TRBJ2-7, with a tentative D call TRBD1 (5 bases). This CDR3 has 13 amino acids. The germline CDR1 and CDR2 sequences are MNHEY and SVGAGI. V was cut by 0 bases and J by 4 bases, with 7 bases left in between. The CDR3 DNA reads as TGTGCCAGCAGTTACTCGACAGAATACGAGCAGTACTTC. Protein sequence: CASSYSTEYEQYF.

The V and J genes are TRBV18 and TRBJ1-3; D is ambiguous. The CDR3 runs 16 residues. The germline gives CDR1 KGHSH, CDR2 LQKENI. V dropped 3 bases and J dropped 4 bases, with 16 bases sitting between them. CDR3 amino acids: CASSPTDVLLGNTIYF. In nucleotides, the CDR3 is TGTGCCAGCTCACCCACAGACGTGCTGCTCGGAAACACCATATATTTT. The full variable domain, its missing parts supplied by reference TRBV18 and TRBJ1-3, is NAGVMQNPRHLVRRRGQEARLRCSPMKGHSHVYWYRQLPEEGLKFMVYLQKENIIDESGMPKERFSAEFPKEGPSILRIQQVVRGDSAAYFCASSPTDVLLGNTIYFGEGSWLTVV.

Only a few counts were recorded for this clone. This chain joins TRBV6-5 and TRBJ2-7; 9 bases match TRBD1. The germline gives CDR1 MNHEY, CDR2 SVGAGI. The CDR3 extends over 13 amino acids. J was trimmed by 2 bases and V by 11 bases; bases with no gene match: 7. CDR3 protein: CAVGTGFPYEQYF. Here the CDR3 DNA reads TGTGCCGTCGGGACAGGGTTCCCCTACGAGCAGTACTTC.

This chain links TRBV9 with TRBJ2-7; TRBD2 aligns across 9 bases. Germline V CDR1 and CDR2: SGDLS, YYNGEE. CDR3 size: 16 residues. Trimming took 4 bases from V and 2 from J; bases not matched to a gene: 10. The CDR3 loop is CASSPGGQRGAYEQYF. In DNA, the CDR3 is TGTGCCAGCAGCCCCGGGGGCCAGCGGGGGGCCTACGAGCAGTACTTC.

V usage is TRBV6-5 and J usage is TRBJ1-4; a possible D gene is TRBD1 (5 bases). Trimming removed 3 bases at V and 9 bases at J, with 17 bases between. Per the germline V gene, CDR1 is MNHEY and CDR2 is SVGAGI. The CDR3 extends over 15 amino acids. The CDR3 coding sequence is TGTGCCAGCAGTTATTCGGCATGGCAGGGAAAAAAACTGTTTTTT. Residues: CASSYSAWQGKKLFF.

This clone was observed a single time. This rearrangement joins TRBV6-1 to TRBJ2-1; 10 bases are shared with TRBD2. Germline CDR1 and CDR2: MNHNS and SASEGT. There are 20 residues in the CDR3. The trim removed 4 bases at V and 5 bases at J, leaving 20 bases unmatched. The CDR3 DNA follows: TGTGCCAGCAGTGCCCGGGGAGGGCTAGCGGGGGAGATATCCAACAATGAGCAGTTCTTC. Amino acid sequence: CASSARGGLAGEISNNEQFF.

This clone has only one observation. CDR3 DNA sequence: TGCGCCAGCAGCTTCAGGCCCAAGTCCTCTGGGGCCAACGTCCTGACTTTC. This translates into CASSFRPKSSGANVLTF. The V and J genes are TRBV5-1 and TRBJ2-6; D not resolved. The CDR3 contains 17 residues. CDR1 is SGHRS and CDR2 is YFSETQ in the germline V gene. V gave up 2 bases and J gave up 0 bases, with 12 bases separating them.

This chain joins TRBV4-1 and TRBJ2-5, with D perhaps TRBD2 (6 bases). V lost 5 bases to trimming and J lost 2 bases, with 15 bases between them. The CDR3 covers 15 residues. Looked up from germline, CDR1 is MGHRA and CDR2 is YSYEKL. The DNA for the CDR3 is TGCGCCAGCAGCAACCCTCGGGGGAGGCAAGAGACCCAGTACTTC. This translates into CASSNPRGRQETQYF.

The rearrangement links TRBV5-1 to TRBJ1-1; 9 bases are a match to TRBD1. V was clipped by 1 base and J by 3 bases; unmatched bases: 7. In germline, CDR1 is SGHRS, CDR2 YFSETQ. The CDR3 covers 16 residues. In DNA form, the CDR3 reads TGCGCCAGCAGCTTGATTGTCGACAGGGGGGACACTGAAGCTTTCTTT. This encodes CASSLIVDRGDTEAFF.

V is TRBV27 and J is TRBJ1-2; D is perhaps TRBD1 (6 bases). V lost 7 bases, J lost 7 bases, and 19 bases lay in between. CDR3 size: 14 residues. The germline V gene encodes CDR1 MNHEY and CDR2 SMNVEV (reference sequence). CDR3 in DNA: TGTGCCAGCACCGCAAAACAGGGTACAGGTGGCTACACCTTC. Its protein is CASTAKQGTGGYTF.

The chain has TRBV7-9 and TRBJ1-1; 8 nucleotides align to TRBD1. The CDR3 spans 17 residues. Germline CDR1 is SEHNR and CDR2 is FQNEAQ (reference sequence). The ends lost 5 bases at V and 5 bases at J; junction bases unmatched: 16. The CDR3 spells CASSKEVTGVRGTEAFF. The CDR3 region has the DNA TGTGCCAGCAGCAAGGAGGTGACAGGGGTAAGGGGGACTGAAGCTTTCTTT.

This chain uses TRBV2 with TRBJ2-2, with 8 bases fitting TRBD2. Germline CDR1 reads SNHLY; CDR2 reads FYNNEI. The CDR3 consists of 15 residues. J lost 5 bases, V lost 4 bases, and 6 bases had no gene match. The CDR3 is CASSGVQRGTGELFF. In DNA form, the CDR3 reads TGTGCCAGCAGTGGGGTCCAGCGGGGGACCGGGGAGCTGTTTTTT.

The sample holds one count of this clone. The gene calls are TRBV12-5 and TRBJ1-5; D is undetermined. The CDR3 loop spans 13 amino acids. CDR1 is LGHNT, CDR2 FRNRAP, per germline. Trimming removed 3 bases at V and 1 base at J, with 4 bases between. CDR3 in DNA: TGTGCTAGTGGTTTTGGCAGCAATCAGCCCCAGCATTTT. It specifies CASGFGSNQPQHF.

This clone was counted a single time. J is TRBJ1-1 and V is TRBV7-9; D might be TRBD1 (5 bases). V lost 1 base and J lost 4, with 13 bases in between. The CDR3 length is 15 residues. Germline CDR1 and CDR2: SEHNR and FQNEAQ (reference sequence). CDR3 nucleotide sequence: TGTGCCAGCAGCTTAGGAGGGGCGGGGCGCACTGAAGCTTTCTTT. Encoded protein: CASSLGGAGRTEAFF.

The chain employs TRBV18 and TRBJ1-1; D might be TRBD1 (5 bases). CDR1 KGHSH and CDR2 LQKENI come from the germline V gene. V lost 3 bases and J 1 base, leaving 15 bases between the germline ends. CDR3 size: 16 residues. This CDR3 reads CASSPVGGKKNTEAFF. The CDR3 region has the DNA TGTGCCAGCTCACCCGTCGGGGGGAAAAAGAACACTGAAGCTTTCTTT.

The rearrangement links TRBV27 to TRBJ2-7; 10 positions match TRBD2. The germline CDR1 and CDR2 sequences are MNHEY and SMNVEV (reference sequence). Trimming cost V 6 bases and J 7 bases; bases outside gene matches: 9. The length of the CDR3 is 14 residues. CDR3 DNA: TGTGCCAGCAGGGCTAGCGGGGGCTCGGGGGAGCAGTACTTC. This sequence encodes CASRASGGSGEQYF.

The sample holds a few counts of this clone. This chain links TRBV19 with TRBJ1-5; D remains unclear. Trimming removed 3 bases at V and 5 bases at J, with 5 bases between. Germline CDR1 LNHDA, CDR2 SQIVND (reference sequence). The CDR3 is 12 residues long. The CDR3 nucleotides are TGTGCCAGTAGTATCCGGGATCAGCCCCAGCATTTT. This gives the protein CASSIRDQPQHF.

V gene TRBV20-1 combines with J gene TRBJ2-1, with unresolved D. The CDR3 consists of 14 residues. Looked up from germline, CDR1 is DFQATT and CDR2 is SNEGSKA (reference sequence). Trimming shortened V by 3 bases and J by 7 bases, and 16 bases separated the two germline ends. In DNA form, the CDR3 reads TGCAGTGCTAGTGCTTCACTATCACGTAATGAGCAGTTCTTC. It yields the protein CSASASLSRNEQFF.

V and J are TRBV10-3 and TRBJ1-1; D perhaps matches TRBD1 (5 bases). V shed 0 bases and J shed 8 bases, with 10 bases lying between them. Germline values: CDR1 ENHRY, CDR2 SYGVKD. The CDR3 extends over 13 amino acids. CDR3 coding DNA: TGTGCCATCAGTGAGTCTGGGGCATCCGAAGCTTTCTTT. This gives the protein CAISESGASEAFF.

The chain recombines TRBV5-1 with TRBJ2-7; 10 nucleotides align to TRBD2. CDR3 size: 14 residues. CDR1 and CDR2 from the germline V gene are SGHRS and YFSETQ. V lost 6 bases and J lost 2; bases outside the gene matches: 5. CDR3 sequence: CASKSSGGTYEQYF. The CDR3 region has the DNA TGCGCCAGCAAATCTAGCGGGGGTACCTACGAGCAGTACTTC.

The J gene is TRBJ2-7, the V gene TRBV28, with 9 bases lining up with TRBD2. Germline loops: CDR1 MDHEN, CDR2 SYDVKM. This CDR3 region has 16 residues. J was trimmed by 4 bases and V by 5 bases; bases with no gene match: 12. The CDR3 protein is CASSKSSGGFIYEQYF. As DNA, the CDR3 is TGTGCCAGCAGTAAGAGCAGCGGGGGGTTCATATACGAGCAGTACTTC.

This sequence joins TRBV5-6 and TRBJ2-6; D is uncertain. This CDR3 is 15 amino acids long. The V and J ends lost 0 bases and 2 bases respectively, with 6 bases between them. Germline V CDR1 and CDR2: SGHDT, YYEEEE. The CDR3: CASSLGLTGANVLTF. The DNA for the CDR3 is TGTGCCAGCAGCTTGGGGCTGACTGGGGCCAACGTCCTGACTTTC.

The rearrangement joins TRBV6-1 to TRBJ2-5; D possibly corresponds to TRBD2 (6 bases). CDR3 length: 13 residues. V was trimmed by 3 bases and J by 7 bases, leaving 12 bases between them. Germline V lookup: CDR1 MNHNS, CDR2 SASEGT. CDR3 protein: CASSERDSGTQYF. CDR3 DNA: TGTGCCAGCAGTGAGAGGGACTCGGGGACCCAGTACTTC.

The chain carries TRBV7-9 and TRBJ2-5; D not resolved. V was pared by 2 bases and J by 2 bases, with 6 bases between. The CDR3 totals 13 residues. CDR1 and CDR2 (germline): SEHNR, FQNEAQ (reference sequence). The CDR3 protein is CASSLYQQETQYF. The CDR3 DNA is TGTGCCAGCAGCTTATATCAGCAAGAGACCCAGTACTTC.